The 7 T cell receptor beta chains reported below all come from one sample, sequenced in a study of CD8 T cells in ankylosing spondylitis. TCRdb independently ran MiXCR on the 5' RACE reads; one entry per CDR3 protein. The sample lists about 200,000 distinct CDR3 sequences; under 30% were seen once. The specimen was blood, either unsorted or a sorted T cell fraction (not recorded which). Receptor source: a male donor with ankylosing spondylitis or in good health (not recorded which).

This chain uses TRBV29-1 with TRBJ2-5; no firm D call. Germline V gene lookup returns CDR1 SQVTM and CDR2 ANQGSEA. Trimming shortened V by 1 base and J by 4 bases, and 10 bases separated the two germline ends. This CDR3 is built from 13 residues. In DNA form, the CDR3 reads TGCAGCGTTGAAGCCGGATCGAGAGAGACCCAGTACTTC. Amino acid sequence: CSVEAGSRETQYF.

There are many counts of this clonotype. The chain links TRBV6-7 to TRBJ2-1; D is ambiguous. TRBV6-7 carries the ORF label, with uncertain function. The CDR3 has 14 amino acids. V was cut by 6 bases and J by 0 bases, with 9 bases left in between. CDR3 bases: TGTGCCAGCAGGGCGGCAAGCTCCTACAATGAGCAGTTCTTC. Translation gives CASRAASSYNEQFF.

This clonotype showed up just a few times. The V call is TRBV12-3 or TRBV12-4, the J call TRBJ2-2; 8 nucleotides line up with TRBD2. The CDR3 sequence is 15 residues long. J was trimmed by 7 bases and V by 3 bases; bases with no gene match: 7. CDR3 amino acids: CASSLGAGAGGELFF. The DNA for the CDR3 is TGTGCCAGCAGTTTGGGAGCGGGAGCGGGCGGGGAGCTGTTTTTT.

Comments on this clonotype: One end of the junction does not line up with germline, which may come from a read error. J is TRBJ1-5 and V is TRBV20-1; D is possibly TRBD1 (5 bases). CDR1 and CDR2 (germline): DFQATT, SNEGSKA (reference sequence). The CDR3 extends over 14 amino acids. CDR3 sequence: CSARESEGNRPQHF. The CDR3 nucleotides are TGCAGTGCCCGGGAGAGCGAGGGGAATCGGCCCCAGCATTTT.

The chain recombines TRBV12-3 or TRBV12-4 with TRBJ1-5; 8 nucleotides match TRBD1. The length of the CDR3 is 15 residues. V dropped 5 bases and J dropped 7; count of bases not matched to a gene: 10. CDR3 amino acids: CASSAQQGVQQPQHF. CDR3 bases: TGTGCCAGCAGTGCCCAACAGGGGGTACAGCAGCCCCAGCATTTT.

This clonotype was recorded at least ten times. The chain's CDR3 is CASKGGSNQPQHF. CDR3 nucleotides: TGTGCCAGCAAAGGAGGGAGCAATCAGCCCCAGCATTTT. The V gene is TRBV2, the J gene TRBJ1-5, with D hard to call. Trimming pared 7 bases from V and 1 base from J, leaving 8 bases between. Germline V gives CDR1 SNHLY, CDR2 FYNNEI. The CDR3 spans 13 residues.

The CDR3 protein is CASSGQGTREFF. CDR3 DNA: TGCGCCAGCAGCGGACAGGGGACCAGGGAGTTCTTC. The chain links TRBV5-1 to TRBJ2-1; TRBD1 agrees at 9 bases. The CDR3 loop spans 12 amino acids. Germline values: CDR1 SGHRS, CDR2 YFSETQ. J was trimmed by 14 bases and V by 4 bases; bases with no gene match: 7.